This paragraph reports one TCR beta chain. Its antigen is undetermined. Trimming left V 0 bases short and J 2 bases short, with 8 bases between. CDR3 length: 15 amino acids. Germline V CDR1 and CDR2: MGHRA, YSYEKL. The data derive from a study of T cell responses to AZD1222 COVID-19 vaccine. Whole-study findings and limits: Spike regions recognized by vaccine-associated CD4 TCRs spanned the protein, led by 160-218 and 743-854.

The table came from immunoSEQ multiplex PCR; TCRdb's copy has only in-frame clones and leaves some out. The sample has 100,000 or so clones, roughly 92% seen once; the top ten hold 4.5%. The sample consisted of peripheral blood, taken on day 0 of AZD1222 vaccination. The rearrangement links TRBV4-1 to TRBJ2-1; no reliable D call. This TCR was recovered from an adult in good health. CDR3 sequence: CASSQDGSAYNEQFF. CDR3 DNA sequence: TGCGCCAGCAGCCAAGACGGAAGCGCCTACAATGAGCAGTTCTTC.